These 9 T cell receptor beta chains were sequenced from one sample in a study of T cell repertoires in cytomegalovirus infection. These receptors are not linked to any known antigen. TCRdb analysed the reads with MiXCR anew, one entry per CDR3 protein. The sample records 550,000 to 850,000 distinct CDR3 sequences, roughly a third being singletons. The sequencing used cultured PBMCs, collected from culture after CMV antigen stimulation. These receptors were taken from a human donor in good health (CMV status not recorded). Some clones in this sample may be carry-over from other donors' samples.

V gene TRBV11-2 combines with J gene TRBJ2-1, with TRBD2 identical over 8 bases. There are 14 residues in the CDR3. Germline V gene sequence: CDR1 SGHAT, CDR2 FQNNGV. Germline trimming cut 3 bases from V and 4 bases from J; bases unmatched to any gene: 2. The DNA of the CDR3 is TGTGCCAGCAGCTTTGGCGGGGGGTACAATGAGCAGTTCTTC. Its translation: CASSFGGGYNEQFF.

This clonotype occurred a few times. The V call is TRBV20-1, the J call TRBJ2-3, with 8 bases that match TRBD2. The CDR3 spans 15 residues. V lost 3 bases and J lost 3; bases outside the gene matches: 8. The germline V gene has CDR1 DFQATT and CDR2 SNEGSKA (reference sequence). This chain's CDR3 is CSASAAGVSTDTQYF. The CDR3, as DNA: TGCAGTGCTAGCGCAGCGGGAGTTTCGACAGATACGCAGTATTTT.

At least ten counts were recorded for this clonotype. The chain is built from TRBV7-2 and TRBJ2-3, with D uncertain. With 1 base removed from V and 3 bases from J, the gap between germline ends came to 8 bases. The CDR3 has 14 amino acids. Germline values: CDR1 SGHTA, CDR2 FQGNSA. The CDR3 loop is CASSLGQVTDTQYF. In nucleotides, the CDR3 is TGTGCCAGCAGCTTAGGGCAGGTTACAGATACGCAGTATTTT.

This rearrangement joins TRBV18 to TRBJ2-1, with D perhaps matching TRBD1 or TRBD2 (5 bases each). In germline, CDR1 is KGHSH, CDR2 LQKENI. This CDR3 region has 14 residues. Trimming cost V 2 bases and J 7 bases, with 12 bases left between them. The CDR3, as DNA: TGTGCCAGCTCACCAGTCAGGGACGCAAATGAGCAGTTCTTC. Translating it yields CASSPVRDANEQFF. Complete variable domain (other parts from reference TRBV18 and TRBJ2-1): NAGVMQNPRHLVRRRGQEARLRCSPMKGHSHVYWYRQLPEEGLKFMVYLQKENIIDESGMPKERFSAEFPKEGPSILRIQQVVRGDSAAYFCASSPVRDANEQFFGPGTRLTVL.

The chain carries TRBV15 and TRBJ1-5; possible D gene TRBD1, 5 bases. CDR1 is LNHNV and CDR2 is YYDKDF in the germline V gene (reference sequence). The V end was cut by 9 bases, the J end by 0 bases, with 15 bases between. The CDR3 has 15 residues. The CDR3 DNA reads TGTGCCACAGCGGCGGGGCCGAATAGCAATCAGCCCCAGCATTTT. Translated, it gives CATAAGPNSNQPQHF.

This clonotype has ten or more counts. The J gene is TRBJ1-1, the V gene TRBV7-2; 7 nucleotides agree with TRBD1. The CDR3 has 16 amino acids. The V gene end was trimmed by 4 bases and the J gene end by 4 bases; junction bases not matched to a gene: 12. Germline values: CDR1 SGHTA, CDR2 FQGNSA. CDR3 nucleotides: TGTGCCAGCAGCTCGAGAGCCCCCTACAGGGGCACTGAAGCTTTCTTT. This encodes CASSSRAPYRGTEAFF.

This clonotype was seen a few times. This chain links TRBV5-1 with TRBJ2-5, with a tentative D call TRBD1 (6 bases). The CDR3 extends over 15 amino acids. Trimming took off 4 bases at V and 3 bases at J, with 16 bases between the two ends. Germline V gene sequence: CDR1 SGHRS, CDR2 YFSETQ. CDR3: CASSVSNPGEETQYF. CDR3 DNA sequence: TGCGCCAGCAGCGTGAGCAACCCAGGGGAAGAGACCCAGTACTTC.

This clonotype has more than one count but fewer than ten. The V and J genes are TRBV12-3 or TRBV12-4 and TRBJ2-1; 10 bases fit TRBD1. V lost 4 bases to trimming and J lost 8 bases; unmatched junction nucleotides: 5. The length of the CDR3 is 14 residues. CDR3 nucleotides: TGTGCCAGCAGTTCTCGACAGGGGGCTTATGAGCAGTTCTTC. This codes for CASSSRQGAYEQFF.

The chain's CDR3 is CASSGTVGNWGSEQFF. The CDR3, as DNA: TGTGCCAGCAGCGGGACAGTGGGGAATTGGGGCAGTGAGCAGTTCTTC. This chain connects TRBV5-4 to TRBJ2-1; TRBD1 matches 7 bases. The trim removed 4 bases at V and 9 bases at J, leaving 16 bases unmatched. This CDR3 is 16 amino acids long. Germline CDR1 reads SGHNT; CDR2 reads YYREEE (reference sequence). The variable domain in full, with the rest retrieved from reference TRBV5-4 and TRBJ2-1, is ETGVTQSPTHLIKTRGQQVTLRCSSQSGHNTVSWYQQALGQGPQFIFQYYREEENGRGNFPPRFSGLQFPNYSSELNVNALELDDSALYLCASSGTVGNWGSEQFFGPGTRLTVL.